These 31 T cell receptor beta chains were sequenced from one sample in a study of shared clonotypes between healthy human individuals. In the naive CD8 group, cells lacked CD45RO and were positively selected for CCR7, so terminally differentiated effector memory CD45RA+ cells were left out. This table comes from immunoSEQ multiplex PCR, and its TCRdb copy is limited to in-frame clones, with some not included. This table has about 600,000 clones, 98% appearing once. The sample comprised naive CD8+ T cells sorted from blood. Every receptor here comes from a man aged 30 to 45 in good health.

The chain is built from TRBV2 and TRBJ1-2; D uncertain. The CDR3 covers 11 residues. Germline CDR1 SNHLY, CDR2 FYNNEI. CDR3 nucleotide sequence: TGTGCTATCGGGGTCGGCTATGGCTACACCTTC. This codes for CAIGVGYGYTF.

This chain links TRBV2 with TRBJ2-5, with D perhaps given as TRBD1 or TRBD2 (5 bases each). Germline V gene data show CDR1 as SNHLY and CDR2 as FYNNEI. The ends were cut back, 7 bases at V and 1 base at J, with 13 bases in the middle. The CDR3 runs to 14 residues. The CDR3 loop reads CASMGDLLQETQYF. DNA for the CDR3: TGTGCCAGCATGGGGGACCTCCTCCAAGAGACCCAGTACTTC.

This chain uses TRBV6-5 with TRBJ2-7, with D perhaps assigned TRBD1 or TRBD2 (5 bases each). The V gene's germline CDR1 is MNHEY and CDR2 SVGAGI. This CDR3 is built from 15 residues. V was clipped by 4 bases and J by 2 bases, with 15 bases between them. This chain's CDR3 is CASSSTGASAYEQYF. The CDR3 DNA sequence: TGTGCCAGCAGTTCAACCGGGGCCTCCGCCTACGAGCAGTACTTC.

The chain has TRBV27 and TRBJ1-1; D remains ambiguous. Germline V gene sequence: CDR1 MNHEY, CDR2 SMNVEV (reference sequence). V was cut by 8 bases and J by 3 bases, with 19 bases left in between. There are 15 residues in the CDR3. CDR3 sequence: CASRTLMDGYTEAFF. The CDR3 DNA reads TGTGCCAGCCGAACGCTCATGGACGGGTACACTGAAGCTTTCTTT.

The chain combines TRBV7-9 with TRBJ1-5, with D hard to call. CDR3 size: 14 residues. CDR1 and CDR2 (germline): SEHNR, FQNEAQ (reference sequence). V lost 0 bases and J 4 bases, leaving 7 bases between the germline ends. The CDR3 sequence is CASSLAVGNQPQHF. The CDR3 region has the DNA TGTGCCAGCAGCTTAGCTGTAGGGAATCAGCCCCAGCATTTT.

Details on this clone: The same CDR3 arises from other DNA sequences in this sample as well. The chain has TRBV5-4 and TRBJ2-7; TRBD1 might be the D (6 bases). The CDR3 sequence is 13 residues long. CDR1 and CDR2 (germline): SGHNT, YYREEE (reference sequence). V was trimmed by 2 bases and J by 0 bases, leaving 6 bases between them. As DNA, the CDR3 is TGTGCCAGCAGCTTCAGGGGCTCCTACGAGCAGTACTTC. It translates to CASSFRGSYEQYF.

The chain joins TRBV6-5 to TRBJ2-7; D not certain. Looked up from germline, CDR1 is MNHEY and CDR2 is SVGAGI. V was cut by 6 bases and J by 3 bases, with 9 bases left in between. CDR3 size: 12 residues. The CDR3 nucleotides are TGTGCCAGCAGAGTTGACGGCTACGAGCAGTACTTC. It encodes CASRVDGYEQYF.

The gene calls are TRBV4-2 and TRBJ2-7; 7 positions agree with TRBD2. CDR1 and CDR2 from the germline V gene are LGHNA and YNFKEQ. This CDR3 has 15 residues. Trimming at V came to 4 bases and at J to 6 bases, leaving 12 bases not matched to a gene. CDR3 sequence (DNA): TGTGCCAGCAGCCTATCTCTGGGGGGAGGGCGCGAGCAGTACTTC. Translated, it gives CASSLSLGGGREQYF.

The chain recombines TRBV2 with TRBJ2-7; D is perhaps TRBD2 (5 bases). V lost 6 bases to trimming and J lost 0 bases, with 12 bases between them. The germline V gene has CDR1 SNHLY and CDR2 FYNNEI. The length of the CDR3 is 14 residues. The CDR3 protein is CASSPADSSYEQYF. CDR3 DNA: TGTGCCAGCAGCCCAGCGGATAGCTCCTACGAGCAGTACTTC.

J is TRBJ2-7 and V is TRBV4-1; no clear D gene. Trimming left V 5 bases short and J 5 bases short, with 16 bases between. The CDR3 runs 14 residues. Germline CDR1 MGHRA, CDR2 YSYEKL. CDR3: CASSTQTVADEQYF. CDR3 DNA: TGCGCCAGCAGCACACAAACAGTGGCGGACGAGCAGTACTTC.

The chain carries TRBV11-3 and TRBJ2-3, with 8 positions matching TRBD1. J lost 0 bases, V lost 5 bases, and 10 bases had no gene match. Germline CDR1 is SGHNT and CDR2 is YENEEA. This CDR3 contains 17 residues. CDR3 DNA: TGTGCCAGCAGCAGCGGACAGGGAAGATCTAGCACAGATACGCAGTATTTT. It translates to CASSSGQGRSSTDTQYF. Supplemented by reference TRBV11-3 and TRBJ2-3, the full variable domain reads EAGVVQSPRYKIIEKKQPVAFWCNPISGHNTLYWYLQNLGQGPELLIRYENEEAVDDSQLPKDRFSAERLKGVDSTLKIQPAELGDSAVYLCASSSGQGRSSTDTQYFGPGTRLTVL.

CDR3 loop: CASSYPSRDGYNEQFF. CDR3 nucleotide sequence: TGTGCCAGCAGTTACCCCTCGCGGGACGGTTACAATGAGCAGTTCTTC. The rearrangement links TRBV6-6 to TRBJ2-1; D is perhaps TRBD2 (6 bases). V shed 2 bases and J shed 4 bases, with 15 bases lying between them. The CDR3 contains 16 residues. CDR1 MNHNY and CDR2 SVGAGI come from the germline V gene (reference sequence).

In DNA, the CDR3 is TGCGCCAGCAGTCAGGATCCCCTTTCCTACGAGCAGTACTTC. It yields the protein CASSQDPLSYEQYF. This chain links TRBV4-1 with TRBJ2-7; no definite D call. CDR1 MGHRA and CDR2 YSYEKL come from the germline V gene. V gave up 6 bases and J gave up 1 base, with 13 bases separating them. CDR3 length equals 14 residues.

The chain uses TRBV11-2 and TRBJ2-5; 10 bases fit TRBD2. The CDR3 covers 16 residues. The V gene's germline CDR1 is SGHAT and CDR2 FQNNGV. V lost 0 bases and J lost 4; bases outside the gene matches: 5. CDR3 coding DNA: TGTGCCAGCAGCTTAGATGAGCTAGCGGGAGTAGAGACCCAGTACTTC. This translates into CASSLDELAGVETQYF.

This clone has just one count. This sequence joins TRBV5-3 and TRBJ2-7; D might be TRBD1 or TRBD2, each matching 5 bases. TRBV5-3 is an open reading frame, and its role is uncertain. The CDR3 contains 15 residues. V was trimmed by 4 bases and J by 0 bases, leaving 14 bases between them. CDR3: CARSPRDPSSYEQYF. In DNA form, the CDR3 reads TGTGCCAGAAGCCCCCGGGACCCAAGCTCCTACGAGCAGTACTTC.

This rearrangement joins TRBV7-9 to TRBJ2-2; D call uncertain. Trimming left V 5 bases short and J 6 bases short, with 10 bases between. The germline CDR1 and CDR2 sequences are SEHNR and FQNEAQ (reference sequence). The CDR3 is 13 residues long. The chain's CDR3 is CASSPGRPGELFF. The CDR3 DNA reads TGTGCCAGCAGCCCCGGTCGCCCCGGGGAGCTGTTTTTT.

The chain combines TRBV25-1 with TRBJ2-5; either TRBD1 or TRBD2 may supply D (5 bases each). The CDR3 is made up of 14 amino acids. In germline, CDR1 is MGHDK, CDR2 SYGVNS. The V gene lost 1 base and the J gene lost 5 bases, with 11 bases spanning the gap. CDR3 coding DNA: TGTGCCAGCAGTGAATTTGAGGGGCGGGAGACCCAGTACTTC. It translates to CASSEFEGRETQYF.

The CDR3 DNA follows: TGTGCCAGCAGCTTAGTTTCCAGTTCCTACGAGCAGTACTTC. Translating gives CASSLVSSSYEQYF. The chain carries TRBV7-9 and TRBJ2-7; no clear D gene. The germline CDR1 and CDR2 sequences are SEHNR and FQNEAQ (reference sequence). Trimming removed 1 base at V and 1 base at J, with 8 bases between. CDR3 length: 14 amino acids.

The gene calls are TRBV27 and TRBJ2-1; unclear D gene. The CDR3 consists of 12 residues. V lost 0 bases and J lost 10, with 7 bases in between. Germline CDR1 MNHEY, CDR2 SMNVEV (reference sequence). As DNA, the CDR3 is TGTGCCAGCAGTTTATCGCCCAGGGAGCAGTTCTTC. Amino acid sequence: CASSLSPREQFF.

This chain links TRBV9 with TRBJ2-7; possibly TRBD2 for D (5 bases). The CDR3 has 15 amino acids. Germline loops: CDR1 SGDLS, CDR2 YYNGEE. V was clipped by 3 bases and J by 3 bases, with 16 bases between them. CDR3 coding DNA: TGTGCCAGCAGCGGTACCAGCGGAGGAGACTACGAGCAGTACTTC. Translated: CASSGTSGGDYEQYF.

This chain uses TRBV30 with TRBJ2-5, with TRBD1 matching over 10 bases. The CDR3 extends over 14 amino acids. Germline V gene lookup returns CDR1 GTSNPN and CDR2 SVGIG (reference sequence). The trim removed 5 bases at V and 1 base at J, leaving 4 bases unmatched. The CDR3 sequence is CAWDRTGGQETQYF. The CDR3 DNA sequence: TGTGCCTGGGATAGGACAGGGGGCCAAGAGACCCAGTACTTC.

This clone showed up just once. The V gene is TRBV19, the J gene TRBJ1-1; D possibly corresponds to TRBD1 (5 bases). The CDR3 extends over 12 amino acids. Trimming left V 5 bases short and J 8 bases short, with 12 bases between. The germline V gene encodes CDR1 LNHDA and CDR2 SQIVND (reference sequence). The CDR3 loop reads CASSLTGTEAFF. The CDR3 DNA sequence: TGTGCCAGTAGTTTGACGGGGACGGAAGCTTTCTTT.

The rearrangement links TRBV29-1 to TRBJ2-2; D gene ambiguous. V lost 0 bases and J lost 1, with 9 bases in between. This CDR3 region has 15 residues. Germline CDR1 reads SQVTM; CDR2 reads ANQGSEA. CDR3 sequence reads: CSVEDLRGNTGELFF. The CDR3 nucleotides read TGCAGCGTTGAAGACTTAAGAGGGAACACCGGGGAGCTGTTTTTT.

The chain combines TRBV19 with TRBJ1-1, with D perhaps TRBD1 (5 bases). V lost 10 bases and J lost 2, with 14 bases in between. Germline CDR1 is LNHDA and CDR2 is SQIVND (reference sequence). CDR3 length: 13 residues. In nucleotides, the CDR3 is TGTGCCACCGCGGCGGGGGATAACACTGAAGCTTTCTTT. Its protein product is CATAAGDNTEAFF. Using reference TRBV19 and TRBJ1-1 for the parts outside the CDR3, the full variable domain is DGGITQSPKYLFRKEGQNVTLSCEQNLNHDAMYWYRQDPGQGLRLIYYSQIVNDFQKGDIAEGYSVSREKKESFPLTVTSAQKNPTAFYLCATAAGDNTEAFFGQGTRLTVV.

V is TRBV19 and J is TRBJ2-7, with TRBD1 matching over 8 bases. V shed 4 bases, J shed 3 bases, and the junction held 2 bases outside the gene matches. CDR1 and CDR2 from the germline V gene are LNHDA and SQIVND (reference sequence). The CDR3 contains 13 residues. In DNA, the CDR3 is TGTGCCAGTAGTACGGGACAGGACTACGAGCAGTACTTC. Its protein product is CASSTGQDYEQYF.

The chain is built from TRBV6-1 and TRBJ1-1; 8 bases line up with TRBD1. Trimming cost V 2 bases and J 0 bases; bases outside gene matches: 5. CDR1 and CDR2 (germline): MNHNS, SASEGT. The CDR3 length is 16 residues. CDR3 coding DNA: TGTGCCAGCAGTGAAATGCCGGGACAGGTGAACACTGAAGCTTTCTTT. Its protein is CASSEMPGQVNTEAFF.

The rearrangement uses TRBV18 and TRBJ1-3; the D gene is possibly TRBD1 (5 bases). Per the germline V gene, CDR1 is KGHSH and CDR2 is LQKENI. V lost 6 bases and J lost 0, with 15 bases in between. The CDR3 runs 16 residues. The CDR3 reads CASSRDGRFSGNTIYF. CDR3 in DNA: TGTGCCAGCTCCCGGGACGGCCGATTCTCTGGAAACACCATATATTTT.

Notes on this clone: This specimen includes other DNA sequences encoding the same CDR3. The genes are TRBV27 and TRBJ2-1; no reliable D call. Germline V gene lookup returns CDR1 MNHEY and CDR2 SMNVEV (reference sequence). This CDR3 has 12 amino acids. Between the trimmed V and J ends, which lost 3 bases and 5 bases, there was a span of 5 bases. The CDR3 loop is CASSLGNNEQFF. CDR3 nucleotides: TGTGCCAGCAGTTTGGGTAACAATGAGCAGTTCTTC.

The chain employs TRBV10-3 and TRBJ2-1, with TRBD1 identical over 8 bases. The CDR3 has 13 amino acids. Trimming took 2 bases from V and 7 from J; bases not matched to a gene: 1. Per the germline V gene, CDR1 is ENHRY and CDR2 is SYGVKD. CDR3 sequence: CAISEGQGNEQFF. The CDR3 nucleotides are TGTGCCATCAGTGAGGGACAGGGAAATGAGCAGTTCTTC.

The chain joins TRBV19 to TRBJ2-1, with D maybe TRBD2 (6 bases). Germline V gene sequence: CDR1 LNHDA, CDR2 SQIVND (reference sequence). The CDR3 extends over 16 amino acids. V lost 3 bases to trimming and J lost 3 bases, with 15 bases between them. CDR3 DNA: TGTGCCAGTAGTATCTCAGGAGGGGTAGTCTACAATGAGCAGTTCTTC. Translating gives CASSISGGVVYNEQFF.

J is TRBJ1-1 and V is TRBV4-3; D remains ambiguous. V lost 2 bases, J lost 1 base, and 8 bases lay in between. Germline lookup yields CDR1 LGHNA and CDR2 YSLEER. The CDR3 spans 14 residues. The CDR3 sequence is CASSQPGQNTEAFF. The CDR3 nucleotides are TGCGCCAGCAGCCAACCGGGCCAGAACACTGAAGCTTTCTTT.